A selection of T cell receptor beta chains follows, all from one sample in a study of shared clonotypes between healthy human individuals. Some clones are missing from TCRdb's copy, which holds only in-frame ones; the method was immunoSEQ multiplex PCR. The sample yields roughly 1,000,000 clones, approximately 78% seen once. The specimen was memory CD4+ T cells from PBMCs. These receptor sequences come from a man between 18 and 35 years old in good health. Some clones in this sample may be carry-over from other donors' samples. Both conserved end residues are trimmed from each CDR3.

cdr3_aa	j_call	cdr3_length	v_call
ASSYRTSAQSYEQY	TRBJ2-7	14	TRBV7-2
ASSLGGVRTDTQY	TRBJ2-3	13	TRBV5-4
ASSIREQGTREKLF	TRBJ1-4	14	TRBV5-1
SVGPLTGQPYGYT	TRBJ1-2	13	TRBV29-1
ASVRLTPGQVPYEQY	TRBJ2-7	15	TRBV2
ASSLSWTGSYGYT	TRBJ1-2	13	TRBV28
ASSRFKTSGRSSDTQY	TRBJ2-3	16	TRBV28
ASSQLTGATEAF	TRBJ1-1	12	TRBV6-1
AIRGQEDQPQH	TRBJ1-5	11	TRBV10-3
ASSRDTTSYEQY	TRBJ2-7	12	TRBV7-3